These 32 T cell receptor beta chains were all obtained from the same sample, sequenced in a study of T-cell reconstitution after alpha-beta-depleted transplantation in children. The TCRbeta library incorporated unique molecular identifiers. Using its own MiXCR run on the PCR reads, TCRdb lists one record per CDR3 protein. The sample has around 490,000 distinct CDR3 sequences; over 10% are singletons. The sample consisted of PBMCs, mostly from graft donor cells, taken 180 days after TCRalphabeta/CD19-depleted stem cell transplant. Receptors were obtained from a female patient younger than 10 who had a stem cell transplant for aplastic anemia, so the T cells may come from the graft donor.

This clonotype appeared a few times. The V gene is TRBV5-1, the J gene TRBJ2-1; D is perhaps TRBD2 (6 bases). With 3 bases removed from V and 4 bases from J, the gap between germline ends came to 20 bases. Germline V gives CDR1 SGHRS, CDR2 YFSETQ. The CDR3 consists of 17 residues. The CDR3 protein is CASSSPPRRANYNEQFF. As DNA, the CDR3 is TGCGCCAGCAGCTCACCCCCTAGGAGGGCTAATTACAATGAGCAGTTCTTC.

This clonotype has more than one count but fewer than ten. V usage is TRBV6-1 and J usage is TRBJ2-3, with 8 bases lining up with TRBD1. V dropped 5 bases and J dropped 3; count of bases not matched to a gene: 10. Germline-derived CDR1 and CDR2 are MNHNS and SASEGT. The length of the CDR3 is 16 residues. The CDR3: CASSQDRVMGTDTQYF. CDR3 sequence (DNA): TGTGCCAGCAGTCAGGACAGGGTTATGGGGACAGATACGCAGTATTTT.

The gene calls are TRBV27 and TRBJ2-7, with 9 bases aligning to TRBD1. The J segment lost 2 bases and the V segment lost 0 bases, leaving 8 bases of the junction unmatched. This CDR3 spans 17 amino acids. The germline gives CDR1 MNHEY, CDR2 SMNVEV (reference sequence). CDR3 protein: CASSLSRPDRGPYEQYF. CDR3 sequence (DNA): TGTGCCAGCAGTTTATCACGCCCGGACAGGGGCCCCTACGAGCAGTACTTC.

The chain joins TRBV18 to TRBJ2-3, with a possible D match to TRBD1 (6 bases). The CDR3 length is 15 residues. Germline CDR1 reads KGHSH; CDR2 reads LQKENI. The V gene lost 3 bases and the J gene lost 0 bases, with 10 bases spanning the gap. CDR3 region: CASSPGTLSTDTQYF. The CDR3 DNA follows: TGTGCCAGCTCACCCGGGACACTGAGCACAGATACGCAGTATTTT.

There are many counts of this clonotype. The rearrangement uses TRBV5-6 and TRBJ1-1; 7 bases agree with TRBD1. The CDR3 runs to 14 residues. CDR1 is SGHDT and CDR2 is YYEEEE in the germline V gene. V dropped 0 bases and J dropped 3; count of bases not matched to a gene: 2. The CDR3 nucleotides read TGTGCCAGCAGCTTGGCCGACAGGGACACTGAAGCTTTCTTT. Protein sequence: CASSLADRDTEAFF.

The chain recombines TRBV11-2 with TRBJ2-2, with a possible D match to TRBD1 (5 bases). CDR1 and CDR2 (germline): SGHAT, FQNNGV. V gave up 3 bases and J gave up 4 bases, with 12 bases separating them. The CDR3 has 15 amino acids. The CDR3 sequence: CASSFDRTLTGELFF. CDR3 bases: TGTGCCAGCAGCTTCGACAGAACTCTCACCGGGGAGCTGTTTTTT.

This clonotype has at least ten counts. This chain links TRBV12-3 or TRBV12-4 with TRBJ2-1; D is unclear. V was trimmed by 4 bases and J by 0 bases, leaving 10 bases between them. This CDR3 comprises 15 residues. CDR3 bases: TGTGCCAGCAGTTCTTTACCTGACTCCTACAATGAGCAGTTCTTC. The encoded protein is CASSSLPDSYNEQFF.

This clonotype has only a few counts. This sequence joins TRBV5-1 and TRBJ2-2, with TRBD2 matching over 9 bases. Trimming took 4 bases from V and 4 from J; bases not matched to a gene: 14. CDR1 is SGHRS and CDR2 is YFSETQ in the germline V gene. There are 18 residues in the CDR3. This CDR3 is CASSHQTSGTDATGELFF. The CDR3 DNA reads TGCGCCAGCAGCCACCAGACTAGCGGCACAGACGCCACCGGGGAGCTGTTTTTT.

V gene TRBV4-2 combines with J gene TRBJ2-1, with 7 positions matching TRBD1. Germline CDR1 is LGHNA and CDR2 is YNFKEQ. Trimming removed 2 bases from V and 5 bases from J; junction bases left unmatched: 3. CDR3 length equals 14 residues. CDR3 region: CASSQSDRDNEQFF. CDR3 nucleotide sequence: TGTGCCAGCAGCCAATCCGACAGGGACAATGAGCAGTTCTTC.

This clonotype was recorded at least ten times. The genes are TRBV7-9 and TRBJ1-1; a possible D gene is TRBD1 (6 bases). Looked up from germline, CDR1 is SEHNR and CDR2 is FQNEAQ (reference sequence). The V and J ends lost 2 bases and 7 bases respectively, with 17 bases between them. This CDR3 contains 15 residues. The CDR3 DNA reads TGTGCCAGCAGCTTAAATGGTCCGGGGGCGGGTGAAGCTTTCTTT. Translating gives CASSLNGPGAGEAFF.

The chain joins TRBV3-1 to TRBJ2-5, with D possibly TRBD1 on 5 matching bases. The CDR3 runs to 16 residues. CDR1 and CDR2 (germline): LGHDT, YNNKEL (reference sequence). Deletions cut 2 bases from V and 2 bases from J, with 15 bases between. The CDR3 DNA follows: TGTGCCAGCAGCCAACTAGGACCCGACAGACAAGAGACCCAGTACTTC. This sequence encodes CASSQLGPDRQETQYF.

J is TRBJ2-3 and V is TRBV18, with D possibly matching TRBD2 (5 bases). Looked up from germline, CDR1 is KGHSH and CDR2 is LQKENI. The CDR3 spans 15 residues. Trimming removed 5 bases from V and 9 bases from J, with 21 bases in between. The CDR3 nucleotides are TGTGCCAGCTCAACTTACCAGGAAAAGGGAGACACGCAGTATTTT. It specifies CASSTYQEKGDTQYF.

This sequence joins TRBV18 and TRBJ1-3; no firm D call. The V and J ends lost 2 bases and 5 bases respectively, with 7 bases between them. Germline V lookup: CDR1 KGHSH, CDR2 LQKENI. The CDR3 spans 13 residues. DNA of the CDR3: TGTGCCAGCTCACCAAATAGGAGAAACACCATATATTTT. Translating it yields CASSPNRRNTIYF.

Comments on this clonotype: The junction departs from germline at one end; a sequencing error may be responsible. The chain's CDR3 is CVSSYIAGDKYF. Here the CDR3 DNA reads TGTGTCAGCAGTTACATAGCGGGAGATAAGTATTTT. The chain carries TRBV7-2 and TRBJ2-3, with 9 bases that match TRBD2. Germline CDR1 and CDR2: SGHTA and FQGNSA. The CDR3 is made up of 12 amino acids.

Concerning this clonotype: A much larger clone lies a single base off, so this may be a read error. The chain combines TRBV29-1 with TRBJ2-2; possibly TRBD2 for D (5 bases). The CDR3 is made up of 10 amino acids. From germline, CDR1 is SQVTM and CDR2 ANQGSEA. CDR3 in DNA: TGCGGCGTTTCGGGAGGGGAGCTGTTTTTT. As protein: CGVSGGELFF.

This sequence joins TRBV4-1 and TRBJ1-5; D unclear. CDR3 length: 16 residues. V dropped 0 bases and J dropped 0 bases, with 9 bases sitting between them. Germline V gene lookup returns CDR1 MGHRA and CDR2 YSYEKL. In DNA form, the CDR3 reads TGCGCCAGCAGCCAAGATTCAGAGTATAGCAATCAGCCCCAGCATTTT. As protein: CASSQDSEYSNQPQHF.

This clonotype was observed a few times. The CDR3 bases are TGTGCCAGCTCCCCAGCAGGCACTGGAAACACCATATATTTT. This encodes CASSPAGTGNTIYF. The J gene is TRBJ1-3, the V gene TRBV12-3 or TRBV12-4; D uncertain. The CDR3 has 14 residues. V lost 8 bases and J 2 bases, leaving 13 bases between the germline ends.

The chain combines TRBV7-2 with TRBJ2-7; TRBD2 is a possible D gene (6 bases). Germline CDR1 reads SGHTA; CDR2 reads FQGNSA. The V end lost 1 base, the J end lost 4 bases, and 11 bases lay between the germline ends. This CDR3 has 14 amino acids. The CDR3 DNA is TGTGCCAGCAGCTTAGACACTAGCCGGTACGAGCAGTACGTC. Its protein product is CASSLDTSRYEQYV.

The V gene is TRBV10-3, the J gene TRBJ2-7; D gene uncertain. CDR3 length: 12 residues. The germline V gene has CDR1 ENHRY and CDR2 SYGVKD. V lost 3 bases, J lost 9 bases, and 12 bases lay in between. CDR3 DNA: TGTGCCATCAGTGAAAAGAGAACAGCGCAGTACTTC. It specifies CAISEKRTAQYF.

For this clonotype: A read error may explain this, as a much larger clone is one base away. CDR3 DNA: TGTGCCACCAGAATCCGGGACAGCAACAATGAGCAGTTCTTC. Translated: CATRIRDSNNEQFF. The genes are TRBV21-1 and TRBJ2-1; whether TRBD1, the table's D call, matches the DNA was not checked. TRBV21-1 corresponds to a pseudogene. This CDR3 is 14 amino acids long.

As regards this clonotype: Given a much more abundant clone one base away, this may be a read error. CDR3 nucleotide sequence: TGTGCCAGCGGCCCGGGCGGGAGGGCCTACGAGCAGTACTTC. This sequence encodes CASGPGGRAYEQYF. The V and J genes are TRBV4-2 and TRBJ2-7, with TRBD2 matching over 9 bases. Per germline, CDR1 LGHNA and CDR2 YNFKEQ. The CDR3 is 14 residues long. With 8 bases clipped from V and 2 bases from J, the junction kept 7 bases outside the gene matches.

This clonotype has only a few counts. The CDR3 DNA reads TGTGCCAGCAGTTTGGGGAGAACAGGGGGACCTAACTATGGCTACACCTTC. The encoded protein is CASSLGRTGGPNYGYTF. V usage is TRBV27 and J usage is TRBJ1-2; 8 nucleotides align to TRBD1. J lost 0 bases, V lost 3 bases, and 9 bases had no gene match. Germline values: CDR1 MNHEY, CDR2 SMNVEV (reference sequence). CDR3 length: 17 residues.

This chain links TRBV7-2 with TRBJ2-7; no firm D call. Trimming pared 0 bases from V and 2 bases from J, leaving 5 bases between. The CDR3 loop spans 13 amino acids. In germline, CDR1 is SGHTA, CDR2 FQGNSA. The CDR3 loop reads CASSLASAYEQYV. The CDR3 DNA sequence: TGTGCCAGCAGCTTAGCCTCCGCCTACGAGCAGTACGTC.

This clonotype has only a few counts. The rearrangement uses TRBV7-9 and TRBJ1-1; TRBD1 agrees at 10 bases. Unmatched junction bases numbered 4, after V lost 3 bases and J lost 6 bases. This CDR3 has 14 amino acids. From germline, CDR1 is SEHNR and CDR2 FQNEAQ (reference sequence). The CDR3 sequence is CASSFQGQGSEAFF. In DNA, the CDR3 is TGTGCCAGCAGCTTTCAGGGACAGGGGTCTGAAGCTTTCTTT.

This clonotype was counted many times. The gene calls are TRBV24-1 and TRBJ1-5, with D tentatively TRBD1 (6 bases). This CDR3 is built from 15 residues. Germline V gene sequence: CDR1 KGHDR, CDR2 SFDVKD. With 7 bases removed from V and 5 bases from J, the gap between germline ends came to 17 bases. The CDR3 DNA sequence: TGTGCCACCAGCCCCTCGGGGGACATAGATCAGCCCCAGCATTTT. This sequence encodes CATSPSGDIDQPQHF.

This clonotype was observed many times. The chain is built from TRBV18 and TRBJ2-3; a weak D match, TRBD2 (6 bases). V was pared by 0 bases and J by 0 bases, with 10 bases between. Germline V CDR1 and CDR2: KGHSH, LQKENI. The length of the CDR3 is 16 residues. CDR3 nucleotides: TGTGCCAGCTCACCACCGCGGGAAGTGAGCACAGATACGCAGTATTTT. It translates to CASSPPREVSTDTQYF.

For the CDR3, the DNA is TGTGCCAGCTCACCCTTCTCTGCCAGGGCCCTCACAGATACGCAGTATTTT. Translating gives CASSPFSARALTDTQYF. The V call is TRBV18, the J call TRBJ2-3, with D tentatively TRBD1 (5 bases). This CDR3 contains 17 residues. Germline lookup yields CDR1 KGHSH and CDR2 LQKENI. V lost 3 bases and J 2 bases, leaving 18 bases between the germline ends.

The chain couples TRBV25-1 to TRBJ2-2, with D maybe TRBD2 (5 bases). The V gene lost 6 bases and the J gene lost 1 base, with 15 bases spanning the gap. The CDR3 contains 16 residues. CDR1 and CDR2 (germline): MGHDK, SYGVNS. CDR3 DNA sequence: TGTGCCAGCAGCCAACTTGGAGGAGAGAACACCGGGGAGCTGTTTTTT. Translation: CASSQLGGENTGELFF.

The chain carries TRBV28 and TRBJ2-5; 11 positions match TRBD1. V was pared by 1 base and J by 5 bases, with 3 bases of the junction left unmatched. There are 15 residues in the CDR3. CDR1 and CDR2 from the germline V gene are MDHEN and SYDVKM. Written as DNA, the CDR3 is TGTGCCAGCAGTTTATCGGACAGGGGGCGTGAGACCCAGTACTTC. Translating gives CASSLSDRGRETQYF.

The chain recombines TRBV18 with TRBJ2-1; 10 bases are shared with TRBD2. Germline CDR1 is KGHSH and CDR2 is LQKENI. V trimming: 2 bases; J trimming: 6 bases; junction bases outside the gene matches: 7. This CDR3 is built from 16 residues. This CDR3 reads CASSPVASGSINEQFF. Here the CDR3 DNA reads TGTGCCAGCTCACCAGTGGCTAGCGGGAGCATCAATGAGCAGTTCTTC. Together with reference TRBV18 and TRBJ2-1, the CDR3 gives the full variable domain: NAGVMQNPRHLVRRRGQEARLRCSPMKGHSHVYWYRQLPEEGLKFMVYLQKENIIDESGMPKERFSAEFPKEGPSILRIQQVVRGDSAAYFCASSPVASGSINEQFFGPGTRLTVL.

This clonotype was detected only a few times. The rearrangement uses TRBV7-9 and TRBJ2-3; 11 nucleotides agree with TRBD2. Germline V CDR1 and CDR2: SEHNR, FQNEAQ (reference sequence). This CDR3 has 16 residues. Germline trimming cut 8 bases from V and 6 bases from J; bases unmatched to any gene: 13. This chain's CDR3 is CASWGLAVLSGDTQYF. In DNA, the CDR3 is TGTGCCAGCTGGGGACTAGCGGTACTTTCCGGTGATACGCAGTATTTT.

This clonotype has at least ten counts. The CDR3, as DNA: TGTGCCAGCAGTACCCAGGGGGGGACCAAAAACATTCAGTACTTC. It specifies CASSTQGGTKNIQYF. The rearrangement uses TRBV6-2 or TRBV6-3 and TRBJ2-4; D could derive from TRBD1 or TRBD2 (7 bases each). Germline values: CDR1 MNHEY, CDR2 SVGEGT. The CDR3 is made up of 15 amino acids. Deletions cut 5 bases from V and 2 bases from J, with 13 bases between.